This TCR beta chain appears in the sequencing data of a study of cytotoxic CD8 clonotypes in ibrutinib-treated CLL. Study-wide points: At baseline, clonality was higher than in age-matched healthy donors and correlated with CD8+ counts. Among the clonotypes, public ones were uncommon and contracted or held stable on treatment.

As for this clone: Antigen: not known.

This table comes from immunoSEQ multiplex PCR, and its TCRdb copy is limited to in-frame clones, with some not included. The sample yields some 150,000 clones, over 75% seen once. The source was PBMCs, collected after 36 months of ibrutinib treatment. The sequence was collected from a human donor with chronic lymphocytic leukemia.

The CDR3 nucleotides read TGTGCCTGGAGTGTTATTCGGTCCGGTCCGGGATCCCAGCATTTT. As protein: CAWSVIRSGPGSQHF. The J gene is TRBJ1-5, the V gene TRBV30, with D unresolved. The V and J ends lost 0 bases and 11 bases respectively, with 20 bases between them. Germline values: CDR1 GTSNPN, CDR2 SVGIG (reference sequence). This CDR3 region has 15 residues.